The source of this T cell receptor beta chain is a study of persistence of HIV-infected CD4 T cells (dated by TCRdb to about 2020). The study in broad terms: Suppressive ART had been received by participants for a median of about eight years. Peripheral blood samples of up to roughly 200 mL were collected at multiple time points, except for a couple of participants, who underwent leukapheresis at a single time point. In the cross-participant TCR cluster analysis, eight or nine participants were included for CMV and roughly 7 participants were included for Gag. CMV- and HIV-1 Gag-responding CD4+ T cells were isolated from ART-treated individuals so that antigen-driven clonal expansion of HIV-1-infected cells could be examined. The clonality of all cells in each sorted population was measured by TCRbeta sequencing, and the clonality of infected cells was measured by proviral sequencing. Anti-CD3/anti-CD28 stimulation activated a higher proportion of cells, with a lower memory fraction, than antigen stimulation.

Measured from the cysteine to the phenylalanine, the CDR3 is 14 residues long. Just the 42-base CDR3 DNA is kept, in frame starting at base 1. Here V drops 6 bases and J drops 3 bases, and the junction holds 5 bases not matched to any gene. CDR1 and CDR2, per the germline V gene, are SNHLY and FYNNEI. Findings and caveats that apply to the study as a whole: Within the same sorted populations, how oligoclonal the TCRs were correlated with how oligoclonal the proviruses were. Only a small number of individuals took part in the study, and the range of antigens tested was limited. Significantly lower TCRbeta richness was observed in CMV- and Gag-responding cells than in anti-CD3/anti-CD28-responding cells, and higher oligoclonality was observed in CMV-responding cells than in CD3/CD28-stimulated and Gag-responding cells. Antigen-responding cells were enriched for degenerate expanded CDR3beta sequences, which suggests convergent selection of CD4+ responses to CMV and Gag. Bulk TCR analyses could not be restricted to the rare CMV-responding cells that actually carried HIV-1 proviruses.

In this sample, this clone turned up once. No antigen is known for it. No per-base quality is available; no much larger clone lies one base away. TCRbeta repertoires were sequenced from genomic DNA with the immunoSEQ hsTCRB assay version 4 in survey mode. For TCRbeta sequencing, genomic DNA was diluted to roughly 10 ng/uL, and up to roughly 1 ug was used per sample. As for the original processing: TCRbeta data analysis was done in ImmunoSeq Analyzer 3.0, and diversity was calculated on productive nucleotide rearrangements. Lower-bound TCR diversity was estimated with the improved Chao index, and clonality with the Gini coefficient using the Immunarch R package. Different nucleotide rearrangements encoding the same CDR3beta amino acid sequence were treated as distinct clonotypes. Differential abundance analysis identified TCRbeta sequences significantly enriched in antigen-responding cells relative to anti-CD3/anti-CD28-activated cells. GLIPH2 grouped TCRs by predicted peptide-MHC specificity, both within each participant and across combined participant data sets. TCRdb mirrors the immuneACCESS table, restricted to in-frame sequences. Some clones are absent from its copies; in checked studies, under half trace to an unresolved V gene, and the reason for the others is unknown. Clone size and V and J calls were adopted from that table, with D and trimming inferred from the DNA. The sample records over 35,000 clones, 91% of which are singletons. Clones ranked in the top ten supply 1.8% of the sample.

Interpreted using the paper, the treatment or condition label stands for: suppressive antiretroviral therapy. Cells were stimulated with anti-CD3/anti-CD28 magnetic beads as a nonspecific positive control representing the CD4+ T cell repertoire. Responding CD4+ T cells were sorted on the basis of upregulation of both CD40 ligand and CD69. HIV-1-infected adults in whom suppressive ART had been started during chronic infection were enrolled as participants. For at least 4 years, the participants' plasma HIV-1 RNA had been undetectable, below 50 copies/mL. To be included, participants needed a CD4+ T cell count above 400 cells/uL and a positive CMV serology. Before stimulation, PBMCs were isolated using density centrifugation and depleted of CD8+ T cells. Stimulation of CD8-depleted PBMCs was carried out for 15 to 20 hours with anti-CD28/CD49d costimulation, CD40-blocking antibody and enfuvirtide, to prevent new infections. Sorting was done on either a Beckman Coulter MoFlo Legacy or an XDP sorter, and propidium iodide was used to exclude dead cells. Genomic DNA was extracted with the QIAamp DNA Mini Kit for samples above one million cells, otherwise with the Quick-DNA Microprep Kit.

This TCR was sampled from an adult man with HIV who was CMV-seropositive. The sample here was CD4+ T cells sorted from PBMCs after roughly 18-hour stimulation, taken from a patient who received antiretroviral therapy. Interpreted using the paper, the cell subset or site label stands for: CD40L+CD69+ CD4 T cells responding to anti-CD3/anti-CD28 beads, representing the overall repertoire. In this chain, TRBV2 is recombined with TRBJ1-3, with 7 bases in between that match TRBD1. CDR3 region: CASSADRVGNTIYF. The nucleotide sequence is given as TGTGCCAGCAGCGCCGACAGGGTTGGAAACACCATATATTTT.